What follows is one T cell receptor beta chain and its context. Its antigen is still unknown. The data stem from a study of cytomegalovirus exposure and HLA in healthy donors. The PCR had 60 Vbeta and 13 Jbeta primers. Here immunoSEQ multiplex PCR was the method, and the copy in TCRdb shows in-frame clones only, minus some. The sample records hundreds of thousands of clones, about 80% being singletons. Study results and limitations: The study labeled around 160 TCR beta chains cytomegalovirus-associated. Some V segments could not be told apart, so they were left out, TRBV6-2 and TRBV6-3 among them. What a later analysis reportedly showed was that an Asian-associated ancestry cluster had fewer N-insertions than the roughly 670-donor mean.

CDR3 length: 16 residues. Unmatched junction bases numbered 8, after V lost 5 bases and J lost 2 bases. CDR1 and CDR2 (germline): SGDLS, YYNGEE. The clonotype was recovered from a woman aged 60-75 years in good health and CMV-seropositive. Sequenced input: PBMCs. The rearrangement links TRBV9 to TRBJ2-2, with 8 bases lining up with TRBD2. This CDR3 reads CASSQSGGFNTGELFF. DNA for the CDR3: TGTGCCAGCAGTCAAAGCGGGGGTTTCAACACCGGGGAGCTGTTTTTT.